These T cell receptor beta chains were read from a single sample in a study of T cell responses to AZD1222 COVID-19 vaccine. Some clones are missing from TCRdb's copy, which holds only in-frame ones; the method was immunoSEQ multiplex PCR. The data contain about 120,000 clones, about 86% of them singletons. The source material was peripheral blood, sampled 28 days after the second AZD1222 dose. The receptors shown here come from an adult who received the AZD1222 COVID-19 vaccine. CDR3s include the opening cysteine and the closing phenylalanine or tryptophan. Fields, in order: clone size, D gene, V gene, J gene, CDR3 protein, CDR3 DNA. The D gene is left open where the match is weak. Size is stated for part of the rows, as once, few or many counts, or as a class when the clone is expanded.

.	.	TRBV27	TRBJ2-5	CASSLTDQETQYF	TGTGCCAGCAGTTTGACAGACCAAGAGACCCAGTACTTC
.	.	TRBV11-1	TRBJ1-6	CASSFDGSPNSPLHF	TGTGCCAGCAGCTTCGACGGGTCCCCAAATTCACCCCTCCACTTT
.	.	TRBV4-1	TRBJ1-5	CASSQDAETSIRPQHF	TGCGCCAGCAGCCAAGATGCAGAAACTTCTATTCGGCCCCAGCATTTT
.	.	TRBV4-1	TRBJ1-4	CASSPRISNEKLFF	TGCGCCAGCAGCCCCCGAATAAGTAATGAAAAACTGTTTTTT
.	.	TRBV3-1/TRBV3-2	TRBJ1-1	CASSQDLGRLNTEAFF	TGTGCCAGCAGCCAAGATCTGGGCAGGCTGAACACTGAAGCTTTCTTT
once	TRBD1	TRBV5-1	TRBJ1-1	CASRRGLNTEAFF	TGCGCCAGCCGTAGGGGGCTGAACACTGAAGCTTTCTTT
.	TRBD1	TRBV5-1	TRBJ2-2	CASSRGTGPTGELFF	TGCGCCAGCAGCCGCGGGACAGGACCAACCGGGGAGCTGTTTTTT
.	TRBD2	TRBV7-2	TRBJ2-2	CASTYRGGYGSTGELFF	TGTGCCAGCACCTACCGGGGGGGATACGGGAGCACCGGGGAGCTGTTTTTT
.	TRBD1	TRBV18	TRBJ2-1	CASSPPQGQGYNEQFF	TGTGCCAGCTCACCACCGCAGGGACAGGGGTACAATGAGCAGTTCTTC
.	.	TRBV27	TRBJ1-6	CATRVFNNSPLHF	TGTGCCACTAGGGTCTTCAATAATTCACCCCTCCACTTT
few	TRBD2	TRBV6-1	TRBJ2-2	CASSEAPGLETGELFF	TGTGCCAGCAGTGAAGCCCCGGGACTAGAGACCGGGGAGCTGTTTTTT
.	TRBD1	TRBV19	TRBJ2-1	CASTPGQGPFNEQFF	TGTGCCAGTACCCCCGGACAGGGGCCTTTCAATGAGCAGTTCTTC
few	.	TRBV6-2/TRBV6-3	TRBJ1-3	CASSSTRSDWSSGNTIYF	TGTGCCAGCAGTTCAACCCGATCGGACTGGAGCTCTGGAAACACCATATATTTT
.	.	TRBV28	TRBJ1-2	CATQTGTHYGYTF	TGTGCCACCCAGACAGGCACTCACTATGGCTACACCTTC
.	.	TRBV7-2	TRBJ2-7	CASSHQSAGSYEQYF	TGTGCCAGCAGCCACCAAAGCGCGGGCTCCTACGAGCAGTACTTC
.	.	TRBV7-9	TRBJ2-1	CASSLRPGRGNEQFF	TGTGCCAGCAGCTTAAGGCCTGGCCGCGGCAATGAGCAGTTCTTC
once	TRBD2	TRBV11-2	TRBJ2-5	CASSPPGLAGIETQYF	TGTGCCAGCAGCCCCCCGGGACTAGCGGGGATCGAGACCCAGTACTTC
.	.	TRBV5-5	TRBJ2-2	CASSLRLVNTGELFF	TGTGCCAGCAGCTTGAGACTTGTTAACACCGGGGAGCTGTTTTTT
.	.	TRBV12-3/TRBV12-4	TRBJ1-1	CASTLGGTEAFF	TGTGCCAGCACTTTGGGGGGGACTGAAGCTTTCTTT
few	.	TRBV12-3/TRBV12-4	TRBJ2-7	CASSDRDIYEQYF	TGTGCCAGCAGTGACCGGGACATCTACGAGCAGTACTTC
.	.	TRBV9	TRBJ1-1	CASSPLTGRNEAFF	TGTGCCAGCAGCCCCCTTACAGGGAGGAATGAAGCTTTCTTT
.	.	TRBV30	TRBJ2-2	CAWREGANTGELFF	TGTGCCTGGAGGGAGGGGGCGAACACCGGGGAGCTGTTTTTT
.	.	TRBV5-1	TRBJ2-2	CASSLIQLNTGELFF	TGCGCCAGCAGCTTAATACAGCTGAACACCGGGGAGCTGTTTTTT
.	.	TRBV10-1	TRBJ1-5	CASPDRGGSQPQHF	TGCGCCAGTCCTGATCGGGGTGGAAGTCAGCCCCAGCATTTT
.	TRBD2	TRBV7-8	TRBJ2-5	CASSPNWSGLAQETQYF	TGTGCCAGCAGCCCCAATTGGTCGGGACTAGCCCAAGAGACCCAGTACTTC
.	.	TRBV7-2	TRBJ1-5	CASSLRQGSQPQHF	TGTGCCAGCAGCTTACGTCAGGGGAGCCAGCCCCAGCATTTT
.	.	TRBV28	TRBJ1-6	CASNGNSPLHF	TGTGCCAGCAACGGAAATTCACCCCTCCACTTT
.	.	TRBV18	TRBJ1-4	CASSRGLIEKLFF	TGTGCCAGCTCACGGGGACTCATTGAAAAACTGTTTTTT
few	.	TRBV10-3	TRBJ2-3	CAIGTQGESTDTQYF	TGTGCCATCGGAACTCAGGGAGAAAGCACAGATACGCAGTATTTT
.	.	TRBV6-5	TRBJ2-7	CASSYSASSYEQYF	TGTGCCAGCAGTTACTCGGCGAGCTCCTACGAGCAGTACTTC
.	.	TRBV11-3	TRBJ1-6	CASSRIGNSPLHF	TGTGCCAGCAGCCGGATCGGGAATTCACCCCTCCACTTT
.	.	TRBV19	TRBJ1-4	CASSSSDREKLFF	TGTGCCAGTAGTTCTTCAGATAGAGAAAAACTGTTTTTT
few	TRBD1	TRBV6-2/TRBV6-3	TRBJ2-1	CASNPTGGSYNEQFF	TGTGCCAGCAACCCCACAGGGGGGTCCTACAATGAGCAGTTCTTC
.	.	TRBV13	TRBJ2-6	CASSARTSGANVLTF	TGTGCCAGCAGCGCTAGGACCTCTGGGGCCAACGTCCTGACTTTC
once	TRBD1	TRBV28	TRBJ1-4	CASRDQGVKLFF	TGTGCCAGCAGGGACCAGGGGGTAAAACTGTTTTTT
once	TRBD2	TRBV7-8	TRBJ2-2	CASSLGSSGGVARELFF	TGTGCCAGCAGCTTAGGTAGTAGCGGGGGAGTGGCAAGGGAGCTGTTTTTT
.	.	TRBV11-3	TRBJ2-5	CASSAPGQETQYF	TGTGCCAGCAGCGCCCCGGGCCAAGAGACCCAGTACTTC
.	.	TRBV5-5	TRBJ1-1	CASSILDREAVNTEAFF	TGTGCCAGCAGCATCTTGGACCGGGAGGCGGTGAACACTGAAGCTTTCTTT
.	TRBD1	TRBV5-1	TRBJ1-1	CASSLQIGTEEAFF	TGCGCCAGCAGCCTACAGATAGGGACAGAAGAAGCTTTCTTT
.	.	TRBV29-1	TRBJ1-2	CSVEDGDGYTF	TGCAGCGTTGAAGATGGCGATGGCTACACCTTC
.	TRBD1	TRBV30	TRBJ1-4	CAWGTGALASGEKLFF	TGTGCCTGGGGGACAGGGGCGCTTGCGTCGGGCGAAAAACTGTTTTTT
.	.	TRBV5-1	TRBJ2-7	CASFDTSYEQYF	TGCGCCAGCTTCGACACCTCCTACGAGCAGTACTTC
.	.	TRBV18	TRBJ2-7	CASSPAGSLENEQYF	TGTGCCAGCTCACCTGCAGGGAGTCTGGAGAACGAGCAGTACTTC
medium-sized	.	TRBV29-1	TRBJ1-2	CSGLAGNGYTF	TGCAGCGGGTTGGCAGGGAATGGCTACACCTTC
.	TRBD2	TRBV11-2	TRBJ2-1	CASSSSGGASYNEQFF	TGTGCCAGCAGCTCGAGCGGGGGGGCCTCCTACAATGAGCAGTTCTTC
.	.	TRBV4-1	TRBJ1-1	CASSQPGRGSTEAFF	TGCGCCAGCAGCCAGCCAGGGCGGGGGTCCACTGAAGCTTTCTTT
.	TRBD1	TRBV19	TRBJ2-3	CASSRDRDTQYF	TGTGCCAGTAGCCGGGACAGAGATACGCAGTATTTT
.	.	TRBV7-2	TRBJ1-4	CASSPRAIYEKLFF	TGTGCCAGCAGCCCCCGGGCTATATATGAAAAACTGTTTTTT
.	.	TRBV11-3	TRBJ1-1	CASSLEGAAFF	TGTGCCAGCAGCTTAGAGGGTGCGGCTTTCTTT
.	.	TRBV7-6	TRBJ2-2	CASSLALGQELFF	TGTGCCAGCAGCTTAGCGTTGGGACAGGAGCTGTTTTTT
.	.	TRBV6-5	TRBJ2-1	CASRGGEDNEQFF	TGTGCCAGCAGAGGGGGAGAGGACAATGAGCAGTTCTTC
.	.	TRBV6-2/TRBV6-3	TRBJ2-7	CASSVPGRVGQYF	TGTGCCAGCAGTGTCCCGGGACGGGTCGGGCAGTACTTC
.	.	TRBV4-1	TRBJ1-2	CASSQSSYGYTF	TGCGCCAGCAGCCAGTCTAGCTATGGCTACACCTTC
.	.	TRBV28	TRBJ2-5	CASSGAGPQAETQYF	TGTGCCAGCAGTGGTGCAGGCCCCCAGGCGGAGACCCAGTACTTC